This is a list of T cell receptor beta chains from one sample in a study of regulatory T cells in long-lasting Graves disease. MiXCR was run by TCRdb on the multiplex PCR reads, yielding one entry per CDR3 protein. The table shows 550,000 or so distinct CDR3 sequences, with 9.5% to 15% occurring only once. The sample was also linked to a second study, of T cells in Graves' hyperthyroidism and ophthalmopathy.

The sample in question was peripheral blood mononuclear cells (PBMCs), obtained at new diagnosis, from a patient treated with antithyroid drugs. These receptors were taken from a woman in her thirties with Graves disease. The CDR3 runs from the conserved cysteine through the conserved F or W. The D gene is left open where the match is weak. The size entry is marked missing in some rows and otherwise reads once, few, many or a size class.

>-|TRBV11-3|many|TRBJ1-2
TGTGCCAGCAGCTTAGCCCAGGACTATGGCTACACCTTC
CASSLAQDYGYTF
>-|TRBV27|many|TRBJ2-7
TGTGCCAGCAGTTTAAGCTTGGGCGGCGGGCTTCAGTACTTC
CASSLSLGGGLQYF
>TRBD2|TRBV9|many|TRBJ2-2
TGTGCCAGCAGGACTAGCGGGAGTTCCGGGGAGCTGTTTTTT
CASRTSGSSGELFF
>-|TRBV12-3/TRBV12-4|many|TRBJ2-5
TGTGCCACCCTTGATTCGACAGCAGCAGGGACCCAGTACTTC
CATLDSTAAGTQYF
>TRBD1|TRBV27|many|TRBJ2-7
TGTGCCAGCAGTTTATCGGCCGGGACAGGGGCCTTCTACGAGCAGTACTTC
CASSLSAGTGAFYEQYF
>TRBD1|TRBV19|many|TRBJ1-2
TGTGCCAGTAGTATAGACGGACAGGGACCTCTCTACGGCTACACCTTC
CASSIDGQGPLYGYTF
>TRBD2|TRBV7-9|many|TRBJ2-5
TGTGCCAGCAGCTGGACTAGCAGACAAGAGACCCAGTACTTC
CASSWTSRQETQYF
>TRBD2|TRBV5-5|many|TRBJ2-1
TGTGCCAGCAGCTGGGGGGGACTAGCCATAAATGAGCAGTTCTTC
CASSWGGLAINEQFF
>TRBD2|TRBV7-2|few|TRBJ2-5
TGTGTCAGCAGCTTAGCGGGGACATTCCAAGAGACCCAGTACTTC
CVSSLAGTFQETQYF
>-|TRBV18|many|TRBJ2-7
TGTGCCAGCTCACCACAGGGTCTCGGGAGCTCCTACGAGCAGTACTTC
CASSPQGLGSSYEQYF
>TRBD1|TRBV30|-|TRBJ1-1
TGTGCCTGGGGAGACAGGGGGAACACTGAAGCTTTCTTT
CAWGDRGNTEAFF
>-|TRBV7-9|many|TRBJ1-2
TGTGCCAGCAGCTTAAAAAGGGACCGCGGCTACACCTTC
CASSLKRDRGYTF
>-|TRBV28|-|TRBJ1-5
TGTGCCAGCAGTTTAAGTGTAGGGAACCATCAGCCCCAGCATTTT
CASSLSVGNHQPQHF
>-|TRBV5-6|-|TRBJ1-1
TGTGCCAGCAGCACCCCGGGGGGTAGCACTGAAGCTTTCTTT
CASSTPGGSTEAFF
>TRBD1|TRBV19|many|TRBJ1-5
TGTGCCAGTAAGCGCCGGGACAGGGTATATCAGCCCCAGCATTTT
CASKRRDRVYQPQHF
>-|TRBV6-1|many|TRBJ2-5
TGTGCCAGCAGTGATCGAGGGGGAGAAGAGACCCAGTACTTC
CASSDRGGEETQYF